This TCR beta chain was profiled in a study of human T cells and chemical hapten exposure. Study at large: Sensitization applied 2% DPC to around 2 cm by around 2 cm of upper inner arm skin. The upper back received 0.01% DPC by patch testing, with results read at 6 days.

Trimming removed 2 bases from V and 5 bases from J, with 8 bases in between. This CDR3 has 13 amino acids. Germline assignment: CDR1 SNHLY and CDR2 FYNNEI. TCRdb used MiXCR to reprocess the RACE reads, holding one entry per CDR3 protein. This sample yields some 110,000 distinct CDR3 sequences, of which about 10% are seen a single time; 2% to 2.5% belongs to the top ten. The time point: patch test 3, about 24 weeks after DPC sensitization. Treatment in this sample: therapeutic diphenylcyclopropenone sensitization with weekly scalp DPC. Patients had alopecia, were aged 18 to 70, and were not pregnant. This TCR was recovered from a woman aged 45-59 years with alopecia areata. Some clones in this sample may be carry-over from other donors' samples. Specimen: whole blood, collected in connection with sensitization to the hapten diphenylcyclopropenone (DPC). V and J are TRBV2 and TRBJ2-3; no firm D call. CDR3 in amino acids: CASSERPEDTQYF. In nucleotides, the CDR3 is TGTGCCAGCAGTGAAAGGCCCGAAGATACGCAGTATTTT.